This T cell receptor (beta chain) was documented in a study of T cell changes during pregnancy in multiple sclerosis. Sequencing used immunoSEQ multiplex PCR; TCRdb keeps in-frame clones, though not all of them. The sample lists 35,000 to 50,000 clones, roughly 90% occurring once. Trimming at V came to 5 bases and at J to 6 bases, leaving 11 bases not matched to a gene. There are 15 residues in the CDR3. Germline CDR1 and CDR2: MNHEY and SVGAGI. J is TRBJ1-2 and V is TRBV6-5, with 8 nucleotides matching TRBD1. This TCR derives from a female donor with multiple sclerosis, enrolled in a pregnancy study. Source: CD4+ T cells from peripheral blood mononuclear cells, taken in the second trimester of pregnancy. The CDR3 region has the DNA TGTGCCAGCAGTCAAGGACAGGGCGGGTTCAATGGCTACACCTTC. It yields the protein CASSQGQGGFNGYTF.